A selection of T cell receptor beta chains follows, all from one sample in a study of CD8+ T cells in alopecia areata. TCRdb's copy holds only in-frame clones and misses some; the assay was immunoSEQ multiplex PCR. The table records 130,000 to 150,000 clones, 65% to 90% of them present only once. Sequences were derived from CD8+ T cells sorted from blood, sampled at week 4, from a patient treated with tofacitinib. These receptors all stem from a human donor with alopecia areata. Each CDR3 is given with its conserved first and last residue. The D gene is left open where the match is weak. Not every row has a clone size; where given, it reads once, few, many or a size class.

cdr3_aa cdr3_nt clone_size v_call d_call j_call
CASSYSKQGAEDGYTF TGTGCCAGCAGTTACTCGAAACAGGGGGCAGAGGATGGCTACACCTTC many TRBV6-5 TRBD1 TRBJ1-2
CASSLQSGTGKLEQYF TGTGCCAGCAGTTTGCAATCCGGGACAGGGAAACTCGAGCAGTACTTC NA TRBV6-6 TRBD1 TRBJ2-7
CAWSPRNEAFF TGTGCCTGGAGTCCCAGAAACGAGGCTTTCTTT NA TRBV30 NA TRBJ1-1
CASSPDSFQETQYF TGCGCCAGCAGCCCCGACAGTTTCCAAGAGACCCAGTACTTC NA TRBV5-1 NA TRBJ2-5
CASSFLTASYGYTF TGTGCCAGCAGCTTCTTGACAGCTTCATATGGCTACACCTTC NA TRBV7-2 NA TRBJ1-2
CAWSYTQGLRGYTF TGTGCCTGGAGTTACACACAGGGGCTCCGTGGCTACACCTTC NA TRBV30 TRBD1 TRBJ1-2
CASGFGAENYGYTF TGTGCTAGTGGTTTTGGGGCAGAGAACTATGGCTACACCTTC NA TRBV12-5 NA TRBJ1-2
CASSPGGANYGYTF TGTGCCAGCAGTCCCGGCGGGGCTAACTATGGCTACACCTTC NA TRBV27 NA TRBJ1-2
CASSTWGRNTEAFF TGCGCCAGCAGCACATGGGGGCGGAACACTGAAGCTTTCTTT NA TRBV4-3 NA TRBJ1-1
CASSLGDEQYF TGTGCCAGCAGCCTAGGCGACGAGCAGTACTTC NA TRBV14 NA TRBJ2-7
CSVAEGPSYEQYF TGCAGCGTTGCAGAGGGGCCCTCCTACGAGCAGTACTTC NA TRBV29-1 NA TRBJ2-7
CASSSLTSGDYEQYF TGTGCCAGCAGCTCCCTGACTAGCGGGGACTACGAGCAGTACTTC NA TRBV7-2 TRBD2 TRBJ2-7
CASQKNTGETQYF TGTGCCAGCCAAAAGAACACGGGGGAGACCCAGTACTTC NA TRBV2 NA TRBJ2-5
CASSQDTNANTGELFF TGCGCCAGCAGCCAAGATACAAATGCGAACACCGGGGAGCTGTTTTTT once TRBV4-3 NA TRBJ2-2
CASSPVSGQGEPYEQYF TGCGCCAGCAGCCCCGTAAGTGGACAGGGGGAGCCCTACGAGCAGTACTTC NA TRBV5-1 TRBD1 TRBJ2-7
CSVSQGYTF TGCAGCGTTTCCCAAGGCTACACCTTC NA TRBV29-1 NA TRBJ1-2
CSVSEGTDTQYF TGCAGCGTATCGGAGGGCACAGATACGCAGTATTTT NA TRBV29-1 NA TRBJ2-3
CASSPQGALQFF TGTGCCAGCAGCCCCCAGGGGGCTCTACAGTTCTTC few TRBV7-6 TRBD1 TRBJ2-1
CASSQEEGEETDTQYF TGTGCCAGCAGCCAAGAGGAGGGGGAGGAAACAGATACGCAGTATTTT NA TRBV4-2 NA TRBJ2-3
CASSLRDRDYGYTF TGCGCCAGCAGCCTCCGGGACAGGGACTATGGCTACACCTTC NA TRBV4-1 TRBD1 TRBJ1-2
CASSFGTENTEAFF TGTGCCAGCAGCTTCGGGACCGAGAACACTGAAGCTTTCTTT NA TRBV5-4 NA TRBJ1-1
CASSSGSAYNEQFF TGTGCCAGCAGCTCGGGATCCGCCTACAATGAGCAGTTCTTC NA TRBV5-4 NA TRBJ2-1
CASKRTGDEAFF TGTGCCAGCAAAAGGACGGGGGATGAAGCTTTCTTT NA TRBV27 NA TRBJ1-1
CASNPGEASYEQYF TGCGCCAGCAATCCAGGGGAGGCCTCCTACGAGCAGTACTTC NA TRBV5-1 NA TRBJ2-7
CSVSGTPTGELFF TGCAGCGTGTCCGGGACACCCACCGGGGAGCTGTTTTTT NA TRBV29-1 NA TRBJ2-2
CASSLAGLAGANEQFF TGTGCCAGCAGTTTAGCGGGACTAGCGGGGGCAAATGAGCAGTTCTTC NA TRBV6-5 TRBD2 TRBJ2-1
CASSSLHDEQYF TGTGCCAGCAGCTCTCTGCATGACGAGCAGTACTTC NA TRBV7-2 NA TRBJ2-7